One sample yielded the 13 T cell receptor beta chains listed below, sequenced in a study of blood T cells in healthy people across ages. A J-beta primer mix and a sample-barcoded 5' primer were used in a second PCR of about 7 to 12 cycles. TCRdb recomputed calls from the 5' RACE reads with MiXCR, one row per CDR3 protein. The sample includes approximately 830,000 distinct CDR3 sequences, approximately 65% of them seen just once. The sequencing input was blood. These receptors came from a man aged 25-45 years in good health.

V usage is TRBV28 and J usage is TRBJ2-4; D is uncertain. There are 15 residues in the CDR3. Trimming took off 8 bases at V and 3 bases at J, with 17 bases between the two ends. Germline loops: CDR1 MDHEN, CDR2 SYDVKM. CDR3 in DNA: TGTGCCAGCGCTCCCCCACAGTCAGACAAAAACATTCAGTACTTC. It yields the protein CASAPPQSDKNIQYF.

The chain links TRBV12-3 or TRBV12-4 to TRBJ2-7; possibly TRBD2 for D (5 bases). CDR3 length: 12 amino acids. V lost 3 bases to trimming and J lost 6 bases, with 9 bases between them. CDR3 in amino acids: CASSFEGGEQYF. The CDR3, as DNA: TGTGCCAGCAGTTTCGAGGGTGGCGAGCAGTACTTC.

V is TRBV7-2 and J is TRBJ2-1; 9 bases map to TRBD1. Germline-derived CDR1 and CDR2 are SGHTA and FQGNSA. This CDR3 is built from 16 residues. Unmatched junction bases numbered 13, after V lost 11 bases and J lost 2 bases. CDR3 nucleotides: TGTGCCTCTAGCTACGACCGGGACAGGGCCTACAATGAGCAGTTCTTC. It is translated as CASSYDRDRAYNEQFF.

Comment on this clonotype: One end of the junction does not line up with germline, which may come from a read error. This chain connects TRBV7-2 to TRBJ2-7, with TRBD2 matching over 8 bases. The tail of the sequence fits TRBJ2-5 better, so the J call may be wrong. Germline values: CDR1 SGHTA, CDR2 FQGNSA. The CDR3 totals 13 residues. The CDR3 is CAGSGGTGETQYF. The CDR3 DNA reads TGTGCCGGCAGCGGGGGAACCGGGGAGACCCAGTACTTC.

DNA of the CDR3: TGTGCCAGCTCACCATCTCAGGGTATGAACACTGAAGCTTTCTTT. Translated: CASSPSQGMNTEAFF. This chain uses TRBV18 with TRBJ1-1; the D gene is possibly TRBD1 (5 bases). The V gene's germline CDR1 is KGHSH and CDR2 LQKENI. V dropped 2 bases and J dropped 0 bases, with 10 bases sitting between them. The CDR3 spans 15 residues.

This chain uses TRBV7-3 with TRBJ2-1, with 7 bases lining up with TRBD2. Germline V gene data show CDR1 as SGHTA and CDR2 as FQGTGA. The V segment lost 3 bases and the J segment 9 bases; nucleotides outside the gene matches: 11. The CDR3 is made up of 15 amino acids. The CDR3 protein is CASSFRGVSTGEQFF. The DNA of the CDR3 is TGTGCCAGCAGCTTTCGGGGGGTCTCTACAGGTGAGCAGTTCTTC.

This clonotype was detected only a few times. This rearrangement joins TRBV6-4 to TRBJ2-4; tentative D call: TRBD1 (7 bases). Trimming shortened V by 8 bases and J by 8 bases, and 22 bases separated the two germline ends. The CDR3 spans 15 residues. The V gene's germline CDR1 is MRHNA and CDR2 SNTAGT. CDR3 coding DNA: TGTGCCAGCCCGAAGACGGGACAGTCGGGAGACATTCAGTACTTC. Translation gives CASPKTGQSGDIQYF.

This chain uses TRBV20-1 with TRBJ2-3, with a tentative D call TRBD2 (5 bases). Looked up from germline, CDR1 is DFQATT and CDR2 is SNEGSKA (reference sequence). The CDR3 covers 13 residues. V lost 3 bases and J lost 5, with 12 bases in between. The DNA of the CDR3 is TGCAGTGCTAGTAGGGTAGGGAGAGATACGCAGTATTTT. The encoded protein is CSASRVGRDTQYF.

The V and J genes are TRBV6-6 and TRBJ2-2; the D is unclear. The assigned J gene may be wrong: the sequence end matches TRBJ1-4 better. The CDR3 spans 12 residues. Germline V gene lookup returns CDR1 MNHNY and CDR2 SVGAGI (reference sequence). The CDR3, as DNA: TGTGCCAGCACTCTGGCTTTAGAAAAACTGTTTTTT. Translation: CASTLALEKLFF.

The chain carries TRBV20-1 and TRBJ1-5; tentative D call: TRBD1 (5 bases). Per germline, CDR1 DFQATT and CDR2 SNEGSKA (reference sequence). The V and J ends lost 3 bases and 4 bases respectively, with 10 bases between them. There are 13 residues in the CDR3. The CDR3 loop reads CSARGWGNQPQHF. The CDR3 DNA is TGCAGTGCTAGGGGATGGGGGAATCAGCCCCAGCATTTT.

The chain combines TRBV11-1 with TRBJ2-5; D is ambiguous. Germline CDR1 is SGHAT and CDR2 is FQDESV (reference sequence). Trimming removed 6 bases at V and 1 base at J, with 21 bases between. The length of the CDR3 is 17 residues. CDR3 loop: CASSHRLKATAQETQYF. In DNA, the CDR3 is TGTGCCAGCAGTCACCGTCTGAAGGCAACAGCCCAAGAGACCCAGTACTTC.

Of note for this clonotype: An end of the junction differs from the germline gene, which may be a read error. V usage is TRBV27 and J usage is TRBJ1-6, with D possibly TRBD1 on 5 matching bases. Germline CDR1 reads MNHEY; CDR2 reads SMNVEV (reference sequence). This CDR3 contains 15 residues. The DNA for the CDR3 is TGTGCCCGCAGTGTCCAGGGTTTAATCAATTCACCCCTCCACTTT. It translates to CARSVQGLINSPLHF.

V usage is TRBV18 and J usage is TRBJ1-5, with a weak D call TRBD1 (6 bases). Per the germline V gene, CDR1 is KGHSH and CDR2 is LQKENI. The length of the CDR3 is 15 residues. Trimming took off 6 bases at V and 4 bases at J, with 16 bases between the two ends. The CDR3 DNA reads as TGTGCCAGCTCCCCAGATCAGGGGTGGAATCAGCCCCAGCATTTT. This codes for CASSPDQGWNQPQHF.